The T cell receptor (beta chain) under discussion was sequenced for a study of cytomegalovirus exposure and HLA in healthy donors (TCRdb year 2017). For context, the study as a whole: An earlier analysis of about 530 of the donors reported approximately 280 Gb of sequence data and 117 million unique TCR beta sequences obtained from roughly 170 million T cells. Because of strong linkage in the cohort, roughly 5 DR-DQ haplotypes were treated as single units for association and clustering. The study used immunosequencing to profile the T cell repertoires of about 670 subjects and linked those repertoires to cytomegalovirus serostatus. Alongside the repertoire data, information on donor age, sex, ethnicity and CMV serostatus was compiled. A later genetic analysis took genome-wide SNP genotypes for about three fifths of the 666 donors and used that subset as a discovery cohort. In the later analysis, no new phenotypic data were used to find candidate immune exposures; instead, reliance was placed on TCR beta sequences and their occurrence across donors. To predict cytomegalovirus infection status, the study brought together high-throughput TCR immunosequencing, statistical association of individual TCRs with disease status, and machine learning. To study patterns of TCR occurrence, a later analysis re-analyzed previously published TCR beta repertoires from 600 to 750 donors and added high-resolution HLA genotyping. The genetic ancestry cluster associated with self-reported Caucasian donors included around four fifths of the approximately 410 genotyped donors. The aim of the study was to test whether cataloging public T cell receptors could identify signatures of past pathogen exposure. Typing coverage differed by locus: A, B, C, DRB1 and DQB1 were typed in roughly 629-630 donors, DQA1 in about 510, DPA1 in around 610, and DPB1 in just under 480. Roughly 320 gigabases of sequencing data and 70 million to 100 million unique TCR sequences made up an early release that covered some 640 HLA-typed donors. HLA typing included class I and class II loci at four-digit resolution. All discovery cohort repertoires had been generated on a single sequencing platform. Across about 380 genotyped donors of the cohort, an average of roughly 230,000 unique TCR beta nucleotide sequences per donor were sequenced, and around 20% of those sequences were non-productive. Besides the first cohort of roughly 640 subjects, a separate validation cohort made up of roughly 130 different subjects was used. An earlier analysis of around 580 of the donors used high-throughput TCR beta sequencing to judge whether each TCR beta V gene segment behaved as functional or pseudogenic.

The paper's findings and limits, for the study overall: According to a later analysis, parvovirus B19, influenza, CMV and Epstein-Barr virus appeared linked to several top co-occurrence clusters. A further reported finding was that TCR beta sequences accurately predicted the HLA-A and HLA-B alleles for most subjects in the first cohort. The study gave a list of about 170 TCR beta chains associated with cytomegalovirus. Sequencing depth was assumed to be roughly uniform across donors in the presence/absence analyses, though that assumption may not hold. Because some donors lacked HLA typing at each locus, the association tests relied only on the typed subset. A few of the identified cytomegalovirus-associated TCR beta chains were confirmed in vitro to be specific for cytomegalovirus antigens. A later analysis associated about 18,000 TCR beta sequences with specific HLA alleles at a false discovery rate of 0.05. In this cohort, only TCR beta chains were sequenced, and detectable features were limited by the absence of alpha or paired-chain data. The classifier was reported to diagnose cytomegalovirus status with high specificity and sensitivity in both the original cohort and the validation cohort. The only immune exposure information available for the cohort was CMV serostatus. Most CMV-associated TCR beta chains appeared to be HLA-restricted in a later analysis, and the HLA associations seemed to be driven largely by CMV exposure. Across donors, most TCR sequences were observed very rarely, whereas some public TCRs were present in many individuals. Because counts were too low, about 18 rarely observed V segments, including chromosome 9 orphons, were excluded from the earlier analysis of some 590 of the donors. According to a later genetic analysis, donors in an Asian-associated ancestry cluster had fewer N-insertions in productive TCRs than the approximately 670-donor mean. A later analysis found that TCR association rates varied across HLA loci, with DRB1 alleles showing the most associated TCRs and HLA-C alleles the fewest. Compared with equally common non-associated chains, HLA-associated TCR beta chains in a later analysis were more clonally expanded and had lower generation probabilities. When HLA alleles, especially DR and DQ, strongly co-occurred, TCR associations were difficult to assign to individual alleles. A cluster of highly shared sequence variants was judged likely to represent a technical artifact of the sequencing pipeline. Linkage disequilibrium might explain the correlated functional status among segregating V segments, but an unknown experimental factor could not be excluded. Because the 87-base-pair reads could not distinguish some IMGT-functional V segments, including TRBV6-2 and TRBV6-3, those segments were excluded. An association between a missense DCLRE1C variant and V-gene and J-gene trimming of TCR beta chains was found in a later genetic analysis and replicated in an independent cohort. In an earlier analysis of approximately 590 of the donors, most TCR beta V segments were observed in productive rearrangements about 87% or about 30% of the time, broadly matching IMGT annotations. It was suggested by the authors that the approach could potentially be generalized to other disease states and immunological phenotypes.

V and J are truncated by 8 bases and 1 base respectively, leaving an intervening sequence of 11 bases. CDR1 WSHSY and CDR2 SAAADI were looked up in the germline V gene. The CDR3 runs 13 residues from the cysteine to the phenylalanine. The DNA shown is the 39-base CDR3, in frame from base 1. The cohort consisted of more than 650 healthy bone marrow donors. Cohort members were all nominally healthy when sampled, although unrecorded immune exposures were likely present. The donor tested CMV seropositive and was one of the 289 seropositive cohort members. Every donor gave a peripheral blood sample, and the peripheral blood mononuclear cells from that sample were used for TCR beta sequencing. Genomic DNA extraction from the blood cell samples was performed with the Qiagen DNeasy Blood Extraction Kit. The protocol used for the library was the immunoSEQ multiplex PCR assay. The multiplex PCR relied on a mix of 60 forward primers for TCR Vbeta segments and 13 reverse primers for TCR Jbeta segments. The CDR3 region of rearranged TCR beta genes was amplified from genomic DNA with a multiplex PCR assay. Amplified TCR beta libraries were sequenced as 87-base-pair reads on the Illumina HiSeq System. From the authors' description of their analysis: Across the 700 or so repertoires, a later analysis counted 80 million or so unique TCR beta chains, 8.5 million to 12 million of which were shared by at least two donors. A nearest-neighbor algorithm error-corrected the raw reads and collapsed the reads into unique sequences, merging closely related sequences to remove PCR and sequencing errors. CDR3 sequences were aligned to IMGT reference sequences to assign V, D and J gene segments. For a sequence to be retained, a match of at least six nucleotides to both a V gene segment and a J gene segment was required. Rearrangements were called productive when the CDR3 lacked stop codons and stayed in frame with V and J; all others were non-productive. Following IMGT convention, CDR3 was defined as the stretch from the second conserved V-encoded cysteine up to the conserved J-encoded phenylalanine. Sequences without an unambiguous match to a single V gene segment were excluded from the earlier analysis of several hundred of the donors. An earlier analysis of 500 to 600 of the donors classified V segments as functional when productive rearrangements were above 56.7% and as segregating when the standard deviation between donors was above 5%. A statistical classification framework was built to diagnose cytomegalovirus status from the catalog of TCR beta chain sequences. V and J gene assignment, in a later analysis, came from comparing TCR nucleotide sequences with IMGT/GENE-DB human TR gene sequences. Using the TCRdist pipeline, a later analysis assigned CDR3 sequences along with most-parsimonious VDJ recombination scenarios. A later analysis defined each TCR beta chain by its CDR3 amino acid sequence plus V-gene family, and excluded reads lacking a unique V-gene family. As a way to deal with suspected cross-contamination and a sequencing artifact, a later analysis dropped hundreds of nucleotide sequences that were highly shared and had low generation probability. A later analysis calculated a clonal expansion index for each public chain from normalized within-repertoire ranks of inferred template counts. Generation probabilities in a later analysis came from a VDJ recombination model fitted to out-of-frame rearrangements, and those results were checked against IGoR. A later analysis scored TCR-TCR, TCR-HLA and TCR-CMV co-occurrence with hypergeometric tests, applying a repertoire-size bias correction to TCR pairs. In a later analysis, false discovery rates were estimated by permuting HLA or CMV assignments 20 times. In a later analysis, co-occurring TCRs were grouped with DBSCAN, and TCRdist sequence similarity was added when clustering was performed within HLA-allele-positive subsets. Repertoires with fewer than 30,000 or more than 120,000 public chains, plus five repertoires with anomalous nucleotide sharing, were excluded from co-occurrence clustering. As stored in TCRdb, this immuneACCESS dataset retains in-frame rearrangements with V and J assigned. A fraction of the clones does not appear; measured against another copy, unresolved V genes explain less than half of the discrepancy, and the remainder lacks a known reason. That table supplies the V and J calls and clone size; D and trimming were determined from the DNA. Present in this sample are about 120,000 clones, approximately 8% of which were seen just once. The top ten hold approximately 6.6% of the sample.

This clone turned up a few times. This receptor's antigen is unknown. Per-nucleotide qualities are absent, and no much larger clonotype sits a single base away. Source material: PBMCs. This TCR derives from a woman aged 40 to 50 in good health and CMV-seropositive. Recombination joined TRBV10-2 with TRBJ1-1; the D gene is possibly TRBD1, with 5 bases matching. CDR3 loop: CASRPQENTEAFF. At the DNA level, the sequence is TGCGCCAGCCGCCCACAGGAGAACACTGAAGCTTTCTTT.